This T cell receptor beta chain was identified during a study of T-cell reconstitution after alpha-beta-depleted transplantation in children. The authors prepared the TCRbeta library with unique molecular identifiers. TCRdb redid the calling of the PCR reads with MiXCR, one entry per CDR3 protein. The sample yields around 360,000 distinct CDR3 sequences, under 13% seen once. This clonotype was seen at least ten times. This specimen was PBMCs from the stem cell graft donor, taken from the stem cell graft. The receptor was derived from a human donor who donated a stem cell graft to a child with acute lymphoblastic leukemia.

CDR3 loop: CSASAPGSKNIQYF. CDR3 coding DNA: TGCAGTGCTTCCGCGCCGGGGTCGAAAAACATTCAGTACTTC. The rearrangement uses TRBV20-1 and TRBJ2-4, with TRBD2 as a possible D gene (5 bases). Trimming removed 5 bases at V and 4 bases at J, with 15 bases between. There are 14 residues in the CDR3. Germline V gene sequence: CDR1 DFQATT, CDR2 SNEGSKA (reference sequence).